This TCR beta chain is drawn from a study of T cell responses to AZD1222 COVID-19 vaccine. The study, taken as a whole, reports: Donors in the cohort were predominantly white British and more often female, and clonal diversity was possibly underestimated. After the peak T cell response, and only then, were repertoires sampled. Two doses of AZD1222 preceded a rise in Spike-specific TCR breadth and depth.

Using immunoSEQ multiplex PCR, the repertoire was profiled, and TCRdb retains in-frame clones only, with some absent. The sample gives around 150,000 clones, over 75% of which show up once; 3.2% is in the top ten. Concerning this clone: Its specificity is unknown.

Germline V gene sequence: CDR1 MNHEY, CDR2 SMNVEV (reference sequence). This CDR3 is 15 amino acids long. The V end lost 1 base, the J end lost 0 bases, and 7 bases lay between the germline ends. This TCR came from an adult who received the AZD1222 COVID-19 vaccine. The chain links TRBV27 to TRBJ1-5, with D hard to call. Source: peripheral blood, taken 28 days after the second AZD1222 dose. CDR3 nucleotides: TGTGCCAGCAGTTTATTGGGATATAGCAATCAGCCCCAGCATTTT. It yields the protein CASSLLGYSNQPQHF.